The entry below gives a single T cell receptor (beta chain) sequence along with its context. Its target is unknown. This CDR3 spans 14 amino acids. The junction had 3 bases not matched to a gene; V was cut back by 5 bases and J by 1 base. Germline V gene lookup returns CDR1 SEHNR and CDR2 FQNEAQ (reference sequence). TCRdb's copy holds only in-frame clones and misses some; the assay was immunoSEQ multiplex PCR. Among about 110,000 clones listed, 80% to 95% were seen once. The data belong to a study of siplizumab effects on memory and regulatory T cells. Overall study findings and caveats: Proliferating Tregs taken from siplizumab cultures were not shown to have a confirmed suppressive function.

The receptor was derived from a human donor in good health. The sample taken for sequencing was CD4+ T cells sorted from blood. This chain connects TRBV7-9 to TRBJ2-5; 8 nucleotides match TRBD1. In DNA form, the CDR3 reads TGTGCCAGCAGCCCCGGACAGGGCCAAGAGACCCAGTACTTC. It translates to CASSPGQGQETQYF.